What follows are 9 T cell receptor beta chains derived from one specimen sequenced in a study of blood T cells in healthy people across ages. PCR was performed a second time for about 6 to 11 cycles using a sample-barcoded 5' primer and a J-beta primer mix. TCRdb reprocessed the 5' RACE reads via MiXCR and lists one record per CDR3 protein. Of hundreds of thousands of distinct CDR3 sequences listed, about 51% are singletons. Sequencing was done on a sample of blood. The source is a woman of 80 years or more in good health.

This clonotype has a count of ten or more. V gene TRBV29-1 combines with J gene TRBJ2-3; possibly TRBD2 for D (5 bases). The CDR3 has 12 amino acids. The germline V gene encodes CDR1 SQVTM and CDR2 ANQGSEA. The V end lost 6 bases, the J end lost 3 bases, and 10 bases lay between the germline ends. CDR3 in amino acids: CSVLPGTDTQYF. The CDR3 nucleotides are TGCAGCGTCCTACCGGGAACAGATACGCAGTATTTT.

In its sample, this clonotype was seen many times. The rearrangement uses TRBV3-1 and TRBJ2-3; 10 nucleotides align to TRBD2. Unmatched junction bases numbered 13, after V lost 0 bases and J lost 4 bases. The length of the CDR3 is 19 residues. Germline loops: CDR1 LGHDT, CDR2 YNNKEL (reference sequence). CDR3 nucleotides: TGTGCCAGCAGCCAAGATCGTGCTAGCGGGGGAATGGAGGCAGATACGCAGTATTTT. Amino acids: CASSQDRASGGMEADTQYF.

This clonotype showed up just once. Being one base from a much bigger clone, this may be a read error. The chain couples TRBV28 to TRBJ2-5, with D perhaps matching TRBD1 (6 bases). The J call may be wrong; the DNA end is better matched by TRBJ2-7. The CDR3 is made up of 13 amino acids. Germline assignment: CDR1 MDHEN and CDR2 SYDVKM. CDR3 nucleotides: TGTGCCTGCAGTTTTGTGACAGGCGACGAGCAGTACTTC. It is translated as CACSFVTGDEQYF.

CDR3 protein: CASKVSYNEQFF. CDR3 DNA: TGTGCCAGCAAGGTTAGCTACAATGAGCAGTTCTTC. This rearrangement joins TRBV2 to TRBJ2-1, with no clear D. V dropped 7 bases and J dropped 3 bases, with 7 bases sitting between them. The CDR3 covers 12 residues. The germline CDR1 and CDR2 sequences are SNHLY and FYNNEI. Based on the CDR3 plus reference TRBV2 and TRBJ2-1, the full variable domain is EPEVTQTPSHQVTQMGQEVILRCVPISNHLYFYWYRQILGQKVEFLVSFYNNEISEKSEIFDDQFSVERPDGSNFTLKIRSTKLEDSAMYFCASKVSYNEQFFGPGTRLTVL.

This clonotype was detected only a few times. The chain links TRBV12-3 or TRBV12-4 to TRBJ2-2; 12 positions match TRBD2. The CDR3 is 15 residues long. The J segment lost 6 bases and the V segment lost 6 bases, leaving 5 bases of the junction unmatched. The CDR3 coding sequence is TGTGCCAGCAGCATTCTAGCGGGAGGGCCCGGGGAGCTGTTTTTT. Amino acid sequence: CASSILAGGPGELFF.

The rearrangement links TRBV20-1 to TRBJ2-1; D might be TRBD1 (6 bases). Germline CDR1 reads DFQATT; CDR2 reads SNEGSKA (reference sequence). V lost 4 bases to trimming and J lost 5 bases, with 15 bases between them. There are 14 residues in the CDR3. The CDR3 region has the DNA TGCAGTGCTATCGGCCCGGGACAAGACAATGAGCAGTTCTTC. Translating gives CSAIGPGQDNEQFF.

The count of this clonotype is one. A much larger clone lies a single base off, so this may be a read error. This chain links TRBV7-9 with TRBJ2-1; no firm D call. V shed 4 bases and J shed 7 bases, with 14 bases lying between them. The CDR3 is 14 residues long. The germline gives CDR1 SEHNR, CDR2 FQNEAQ (reference sequence). CDR3 nucleotide sequence: TGTGCCAGCAGCTCAAGGCAGTCTGGGAATGAGCAGTTCTTC. It specifies CASSSRQSGNEQFF. The whole variable domain, filled in from reference TRBV7-9 and TRBJ2-1, reads DTGVSQNPRHKITKRGQNVTFRCDPISEHNRLYWYRQTLGQGPEFLTYFQNEAQLEKSRLLSDRFSAERPKGSFSTLEIQRTEQGDSAMYLCASSSRQSGNEQFFGPGTRLTVL.

This clonotype was detected ten times or more. The chain is built from TRBV7-6 and TRBJ2-3; 8 nucleotides match TRBD1. Trimming removed 4 bases from V and 0 bases from J; junction bases left unmatched: 6. This CDR3 spans 16 amino acids. Germline V lookup: CDR1 SGHVS, CDR2 FNYEAQ. As DNA, the CDR3 is TGTGCCAGCAGCTCAGGGACAGGCAAGAGCACAGATACGCAGTATTTT. Translating it yields CASSSGTGKSTDTQYF.

As for this clonotype: This may be a read error: a much more frequent sequence differs by one nucleotide. V is TRBV5-1 and J is TRBJ2-5; 7 nucleotides match TRBD2. From germline, CDR1 is SGHRS and CDR2 YFSETQ. The CDR3 loop spans 16 amino acids. CDR3 DNA sequence: TGCGTCAGCAGCTTGGGCTCGGCTAGCGGAGAAGAGACCCAGTACTTC. Its translation: CVSSLGSASGEETQYF. Using reference TRBV5-1 and TRBJ2-5 for the parts outside the CDR3, the full variable domain is KAGVTQTPRYLIKTRGQQVTLSCSPISGHRSVSWYQQTPGQGLQFLFEYFSETQRNKGNFPGRFSGRQFSNSRSEMNVSTLELGDSALYLCVSSLGSASGEETQYFGPGTRLLVL.